These 23 T cell receptor beta chains were all obtained from the same sample, sequenced in a study of metastatic and nonmetastatic thyroid tumors. TCRdb re-called clones from the PCR reads using MiXCR. The sample carries 14,000 to 15,000 clones, 3.6% recorded once. Nobody among the patients had been given any treatment before thyroid surgery. The sequenced sample was tumor tissue. The origin of the receptors is a female donor with papillary thyroid cancer or a benign thyroid nodule (not recorded which). Some clones in this sample may be carry-over from other donors' samples.

CDR3 loop: CASSPGTGVGDQPQHF. The CDR3 nucleotides are TGCGCCAGCAGCCCCGGGACAGGGGTTGGGGATCAGCCCCAGCATTTT. The chain joins TRBV5-1 to TRBJ1-5; 10 positions match TRBD1. There are 16 residues in the CDR3. Germline CDR1 SGHRS, CDR2 YFSETQ. V lost 4 bases and J lost 5; bases outside the gene matches: 9.

There are a few counts of this clone. This rearrangement joins TRBV28 to TRBJ2-3, with D possibly being TRBD1 or TRBD2 (6 bases each). Trimming cost V 2 bases and J 5 bases, with 14 bases left between them. Germline lookup yields CDR1 MDHEN and CDR2 SYDVKM. This CDR3 region has 15 residues. In DNA, the CDR3 is TGTGCCAGCAGTTTACCGAGGGGGGCCGGAGATACGCAGTATTTT. Encoded protein: CASSLPRGAGDTQYF.

This clone has at least ten counts. This specimen includes other DNA sequences encoding the same CDR3. The rearrangement links TRBV5-4 to TRBJ1-1; the D gene is possibly TRBD1 (5 bases). From germline, CDR1 is SGHNT and CDR2 YYREEE (reference sequence). The CDR3 totals 15 residues. With 4 bases removed from V and 0 bases from J, the gap between germline ends came to 13 bases. CDR3 bases: TGTGCCAGCAGCGACGGCCCGGGACTGAACACTGAAGCTTTCTTT. Translation gives CASSDGPGLNTEAFF.

This CDR3 is CASSPETNSGANVLTF. The CDR3 DNA reads TGTGCCAGCAGCCCCGAAACGAACTCTGGGGCCAACGTCCTGACTTTC. The V and J genes are TRBV12-3 or TRBV12-4 and TRBJ2-6; D is unclear. V was shortened by 6 bases and J by 0 bases, with 12 bases between the two germline ends. CDR3 length: 16 residues.

The rearrangement links TRBV30 to TRBJ2-1, with 16 nucleotides matching TRBD2. Germline V lookup: CDR1 GTSNPN, CDR2 SVGIG (reference sequence). Losses at the gene ends were 5 bases for V and 12 bases for J; bases not matched to a gene: 4. The CDR3 contains 13 residues. The CDR3 DNA reads TGTGCCTGGGGGGGACTAGCGGGAGGGTCGCAGTTCTTC. Protein sequence: CAWGGLAGGSQFF.

This clone ranks as medium-sized. This chain links TRBV15 with TRBJ1-4; no clear D. V was clipped by 3 bases and J by 5 bases, with 7 bases between them. This CDR3 contains 13 residues. Germline-derived CDR1 and CDR2 are LNHNV and YYDKDF (reference sequence). The CDR3 loop reads CATSSQRNEKLFF. CDR3 DNA sequence: TGTGCCACCAGCAGCCAGAGAAATGAAAAACTGTTTTTT.

The chain couples TRBV6-1 to TRBJ2-3; D unresolved. The germline V gene has CDR1 MNHNS and CDR2 SASEGT. The V gene lost 7 bases and the J gene lost 2 bases, with 19 bases spanning the gap. The CDR3 has 16 amino acids. The CDR3: CASKLYHPDTTDTQYF. The CDR3, as DNA: TGTGCCAGCAAACTTTACCACCCCGATACCACAGATACGCAGTATTTT.

A word on this clone: At one end the junction does not follow the germline gene, possibly because of a read error. The gene calls are TRBV18 and TRBJ2-3; D not certain. The CDR3 covers 14 residues. Germline CDR1 is KGHSH and CDR2 is LQKENI. DNA for the CDR3: TGTGCCAGCTCACCTTCGGTGGGCACAAATACGCAGTATTTT. The encoded protein is CASSPSVGTNTQYF.

J is TRBJ1-2 and V is TRBV6-2 or TRBV6-3, with a possible D match to TRBD1 (6 bases). V gave up 2 bases and J gave up 7 bases, with 14 bases separating them. The CDR3 is 14 amino acids. Germline V gene sequence: CDR1 MNHEY, CDR2 SVGEGT. CDR3 sequence reads: CASSYGQSLFGYTF. For the CDR3, the DNA is TGTGCCAGCAGTTACGGACAGTCCCTCTTTGGCTACACCTTC.

The chain joins TRBV6-9 to TRBJ2-1; tentatively, D is TRBD1 (5 bases). V lost 3 bases to trimming and J lost 9 bases, with 15 bases between them. Germline CDR1 reads MNHGY; CDR2 reads SVAAGI. The CDR3 is 14 residues long. The CDR3 is CASSYTRDSFEQFF. The CDR3 DNA is TGTGCCAGCAGTTACACCCGAGACAGTTTTGAGCAGTTCTTC.

This clone has just a few counts. This chain uses TRBV6-2 or TRBV6-3 with TRBJ1-1, with D hard to call. Trimming shortened V by 2 bases and J by 3 bases, and 10 bases separated the two germline ends. This CDR3 has 14 amino acids. Germline V gives CDR1 MNHEY, CDR2 SVGEGT. DNA for the CDR3: TGTGCCAGCAGTTACCAGGTTGGGTACACTGAAGCTTTCTTT. Amino acid sequence: CASSYQVGYTEAFF.

This clone was detected a few times. This chain links TRBV19 with TRBJ2-2; weak D call: TRBD1 (6 bases). In germline, CDR1 is LNHDA, CDR2 SQIVND (reference sequence). The CDR3 spans 17 residues. Deletions cut 4 bases from V and 3 bases from J, with 18 bases between. In DNA, the CDR3 is TGTGCCAGTAGTAGCGAGGTGAGACAGGTGGACACCGGGGAGCTGTTTTTT. Its translation is CASSSEVRQVDTGELFF.

In this sample, this clone is medium-sized. The DNA for the CDR3 is TGCGCCAGCAGCCCCGCAGGGGGCTTCTCTAATGAAAAACTGTTTTTT. It encodes CASSPAGGFSNEKLFF. The genes are TRBV5-1 and TRBJ1-4, with 8 nucleotides matching TRBD1. CDR3 size: 16 residues. Losses at the gene ends were 4 bases for V and 3 bases for J; bases not matched to a gene: 8. The germline V gene encodes CDR1 SGHRS and CDR2 YFSETQ.

This clone was recorded a few times. This chain connects TRBV6-2 or TRBV6-3 to TRBJ2-7; tentative D call: TRBD1 (6 bases). This CDR3 is 12 amino acids long. Trimming took off 4 bases at V and 6 bases at J, with 10 bases between the two ends. Germline lookup yields CDR1 MNHEY and CDR2 SVGEGT. The CDR3 nucleotides are TGTGCCAGCAGTTGGGGGCTCGTCGAGCAGTACTTC. Residues: CASSWGLVEQYF.

This clone was counted between two and nine times. This chain joins TRBV12-3 or TRBV12-4 and TRBJ1-5; possibly TRBD1 for D (5 bases). The CDR3 contains 12 residues. Between the trimmed V and J ends, which lost 6 bases and 5 bases, there was a span of 8 bases. The CDR3 DNA reads TGTGCCAGCAGCCCGGGGGATCAGCCCCAGCATTTT. Amino acid sequence: CASSPGDQPQHF.

The V call is TRBV27, the J call TRBJ2-7; D remains ambiguous. The CDR3 loop spans 14 amino acids. Trimming cost V 5 bases and J 0 bases, with 11 bases left between them. From germline, CDR1 is MNHEY and CDR2 SMNVEV (reference sequence). CDR3 amino acids: CASSHRTTSYEQYF. The CDR3 nucleotides are TGTGCCAGCAGTCACCGGACGACCTCCTACGAGCAGTACTTC.

This clone was picked up a small number of times. The rearrangement joins TRBV6-5 to TRBJ1-2; 7 bases agree with TRBD1. Germline V gene sequence: CDR1 MNHEY, CDR2 SVGAGI. V trimming: 2 bases; J trimming: 1 base; junction bases outside the gene matches: 4. The CDR3 is made up of 15 amino acids. The DNA of the CDR3 is TGTGCCAGCAGTTACACAGGGGAGGTTAACTATGGCTACACCTTC. Amino acid sequence: CASSYTGEVNYGYTF.

The genes are TRBV11-2 and TRBJ2-3; 13 bases align to TRBD2. This CDR3 has 16 amino acids. Germline CDR1 is SGHAT and CDR2 is FQNNGV. V dropped 1 base and J dropped 6; count of bases not matched to a gene: 4. CDR3 coding DNA: TGTGCCAGCAGCTTAGCTCCGGGACTAGCGGGGGATACGCAGTATTTT. Residues: CASSLAPGLAGDTQYF. Together with reference TRBV11-2 and TRBJ2-3, the CDR3 gives the full variable domain: EAGVAQSPRYKIIEKRQSVAFWCNPISGHATLYWYQQILGQGPKLLIQFQNNGVVDDSQLPKDRFSAERLKGVDSTLKIQPAKLEDSAVYLCASSLAPGLAGDTQYFGPGTRLTVL.

This clone was detected a few times. This rearrangement joins TRBV5-1 to TRBJ1-2, with 7 bases lining up with TRBD1. Trimming took 5 bases from V and 6 from J; bases not matched to a gene: 13. Germline V gives CDR1 SGHRS, CDR2 YFSETQ. The CDR3 spans 15 residues. CDR3 sequence reads: CASSLPGQIEDGYTF. The CDR3 coding sequence is TGCGCCAGCAGTTTACCGGGACAGATAGAAGATGGCTACACCTTC.

The CDR3 is CASSGLIAGRYNEQFF. CDR3 DNA sequence: TGTGCCAGCAGTGGGCTTATAGCGGGTAGATACAATGAGCAGTTCTTC. The chain carries TRBV2 and TRBJ2-1; 7 bases align to TRBD2. CDR3 length: 16 residues. The germline V gene encodes CDR1 SNHLY and CDR2 FYNNEI. Germline trimming cut 4 bases from V and 4 bases from J; bases unmatched to any gene: 10.

The rearrangement joins TRBV28 to TRBJ2-1; D unclear. The CDR3 covers 16 residues. The germline CDR1 and CDR2 sequences are MDHEN and SYDVKM. V was shortened by 2 bases and J by 0 bases, with 11 bases between the two germline ends. The CDR3 sequence: CASSLMARRSYNEQFF. CDR3 DNA: TGTGCCAGCAGTTTAATGGCACGCCGCTCCTACAATGAGCAGTTCTTC.

The chain links TRBV7-3 to TRBJ1-1; possible D gene TRBD1, 6 bases. V was cut by 5 bases and J by 5 bases, with 18 bases left in between. The CDR3 loop spans 15 amino acids. CDR1 and CDR2 from the germline V gene are SGHTA and FQGTGA. As DNA, the CDR3 is TGTGCCAGCAGCATACAGACAGGATCTGGTACTGAAGCTTTCTTT. Its protein is CASSIQTGSGTEAFF.

In its sample, this clone was seen a few times. The chain joins TRBV19 to TRBJ1-5; D remains ambiguous. Germline CDR1 reads LNHDA; CDR2 reads SQIVND (reference sequence). The CDR3 spans 14 residues. V was pared by 3 bases and J by 5 bases, with 11 bases between. The CDR3 DNA is TGTGCCAGTAGTATGGCGCACCGCGATCAGCCCCAGCATTTT. Translating it yields CASSMAHRDQPQHF.